These 18 T cell receptor beta chains originate from one sample sequenced in a study of long-term antiretroviral therapy in people with HIV. Survey level was the resolution at which the v3.0 immunoSEQ assay ran. Only in-frame clones appear in the TCRdb table, and some are missing; sequencing was by immunoSEQ multiplex PCR. The sample includes around 33,000 clones, 80% to 90% of them seen just once. The sample was unsorted PBMCs, taken 0.3 years after starting antiretroviral therapy. All receptors derive from a man aged 18 to 30 with HIV.

The chain links TRBV6-1 to TRBJ2-5, with D hard to call. The CDR3 has 11 amino acids. Germline loops: CDR1 MNHNS, CDR2 SASEGT. Between the trimmed V and J ends, which lost 5 bases and 4 bases, there was a span of 5 bases. The CDR3 DNA sequence: TGTGCCAGCAGTATTATAGAGACCCAGTACTTC. Its translation: CASSIIETQYF.

V is TRBV7-3 and J is TRBJ2-5; tentatively, D is TRBD1 (7 bases). CDR3 size: 14 residues. V was clipped by 3 bases and J by 1 base, with 9 bases between them. CDR1 and CDR2 from the germline V gene are SGHTA and FQGTGA. The CDR3 protein is CASSFQGGQETQYF. The CDR3 DNA reads as TGTGCCAGCAGCTTTCAGGGGGGCCAAGAGACCCAGTACTTC.

The J gene is TRBJ2-7, the V gene TRBV15; 7 bases are shared with TRBD1. Germline V gene lookup returns CDR1 LNHNV and CDR2 YYDKDF (reference sequence). V shed 2 bases and J 6 bases; nucleotides not matched to a gene: 10. The CDR3 is 15 residues long. The CDR3 protein is CATSRRARGISEQYF. For the CDR3, the DNA is TGTGCCACCAGCAGAAGGGCCAGGGGGATTTCCGAGCAGTACTTC.

About this clone: An end of the junction differs from the germline gene, which may be a read error. The V gene is TRBV30, the J gene TRBJ2-1, with 11 bases fitting TRBD2. Germline V gives CDR1 GTSNPN, CDR2 SVGIG (reference sequence). The CDR3 totals 13 residues. CDR3 amino acids: CAWSGLAGNVRIF. The CDR3 DNA reads TGTGCCTGGAGTGGACTAGCGGGAAATGTACGGATCTTC.

The chain carries TRBV5-6 and TRBJ2-1; 7 bases agree with TRBD2. CDR1 and CDR2 (germline): SGHDT, YYEEEE. This CDR3 is 15 amino acids long. The V segment lost 4 bases and the J segment 5 bases; nucleotides outside the gene matches: 9. As DNA, the CDR3 is TGTGCCAGCAGCCGCCCGGGAGGTCGCAACAATGAGCAGTTCTTC. Its translation: CASSRPGGRNNEQFF.

This clone was found a few times. The chain uses TRBV28 and TRBJ2-1, with TRBD2 as a possible D gene (6 bases). Germline V gene sequence: CDR1 MDHEN, CDR2 SYDVKM. CDR3 length equals 14 residues. Here the CDR3 DNA reads TGTGCGAGCGAGGACGGAGGGATCTACAATGAGCAGTTCTTC. As protein: CASEDGGIYNEQFF.

The chain carries TRBV4-1 and TRBJ1-4; D is undetermined. From germline, CDR1 is MGHRA and CDR2 YSYEKL. V lost 6 bases, J lost 0 bases, and 5 bases lay in between. The CDR3 is 13 residues long. The CDR3 reads CASSSATNEKLFF. The CDR3, as DNA: TGCGCCAGCAGTTCCGCAACTAATGAAAAACTGTTTTTT.

The V call is TRBV18, the J call TRBJ2-7; 9 nucleotides align to TRBD1. This CDR3 spans 15 amino acids. Germline trimming cut 6 bases from V and 5 bases from J; bases unmatched to any gene: 11. Germline CDR1 and CDR2: KGHSH and LQKENI. CDR3 region: CASSLTGTGSDEQYF. CDR3 coding DNA: TGTGCCAGCTCCCTGACCGGGACAGGGTCCGACGAGCAGTACTTC.

This chain uses TRBV10-3 with TRBJ2-3, with 12 positions matching TRBD1. CDR3 length: 13 residues. Germline V gene data show CDR1 as ENHRY and CDR2 as SYGVKD. V lost 9 bases, J lost 2 bases, and 0 bases stayed unmatched. This CDR3 is CAMGQGATDTQYF. CDR3 DNA sequence: TGTGCCATGGGACAGGGGGCCACAGATACGCAGTATTTT.

The chain employs TRBV4-1 and TRBJ1-4; TRBD1 matches at 7 bases. CDR1 MGHRA and CDR2 YSYEKL come from the germline V gene. The V and J ends lost 1 base and 3 bases, in that order; junction bases with no gene match: 8. The CDR3 contains 17 residues. The CDR3 loop is CASSQVIPGGANEKLFF. DNA for the CDR3: TGCGCCAGCAGCCAAGTGATCCCAGGGGGTGCTAATGAAAAACTGTTTTTT.

This chain links TRBV27 with TRBJ1-5; no definite D call. Germline lookup yields CDR1 MNHEY and CDR2 SMNVEV (reference sequence). V was trimmed by 5 bases and J by 0 bases, leaving 11 bases between them. The CDR3 length is 15 residues. The CDR3 sequence: CASSLAPYSNQPQHF. The CDR3, as DNA: TGTGCCAGCAGTCTCGCACCATATAGCAATCAGCCCCAGCATTTT.

The chain is built from TRBV7-2 and TRBJ2-7, with D possibly matching TRBD2 (6 bases). Germline V gives CDR1 SGHTA, CDR2 FQGNSA. This CDR3 spans 15 amino acids. The V gene lost 5 bases and the J gene lost 0 bases, with 14 bases spanning the gap. CDR3 region: CASSDRLGDSYEQYF. The CDR3 bases are TGTGCCAGCAGCGACAGACTAGGGGACTCCTACGAGCAGTACTTC.

The V call is TRBV18, the J call TRBJ1-5; D is undetermined. V gave up 5 bases and J gave up 3 bases, with 8 bases separating them. Germline assignment: CDR1 KGHSH and CDR2 LQKENI. The CDR3 extends over 13 amino acids. The DNA for the CDR3 is TGTGCCAGCTCAGGAGGCCCCAATCAGCCCCAGCATTTT. It encodes CASSGGPNQPQHF.

This chain joins TRBV19 and TRBJ1-2; D is ambiguous. Germline lookup yields CDR1 LNHDA and CDR2 SQIVND (reference sequence). The CDR3 is 12 amino acids. Trimming shortened V by 5 bases and J by 7 bases, and 11 bases separated the two germline ends. The CDR3 here is CASSAPPGGYTF. For the CDR3, the DNA is TGTGCCAGTAGTGCCCCGCCAGGTGGCTACACCTTC.

The V gene is TRBV6-4, the J gene TRBJ1-2; D gene uncertain. Germline V gene lookup returns CDR1 MRHNA and CDR2 SNTAGT. The CDR3 totals 9 residues. The DNA of the CDR3 is TGTGTCCGCAAAACCTCAAGAACCTTC. It codes for CVRKTSRTF.

This rearrangement joins TRBV7-8 to TRBJ2-7; TRBD2 might be the D (6 bases). Trimming shortened V by 5 bases and J by 4 bases, and 18 bases separated the two germline ends. CDR3 length: 15 amino acids. CDR1 and CDR2 (germline): SGHVS, FQNEAQ. CDR3 region: CASSLNLASGYEQYF. The CDR3 DNA follows: TGTGCCAGCAGCCTCAACCTTGCAAGCGGGTACGAGCAGTACTTC.

This rearrangement joins TRBV27 to TRBJ2-7; 7 positions match TRBD2. With 3 bases clipped from V and 3 bases from J, the junction kept 14 bases outside the gene matches. The germline V gene has CDR1 MNHEY and CDR2 SMNVEV (reference sequence). This CDR3 is built from 17 residues. The CDR3 bases are TGTGCCAGCAGTTTGATGGTCGTCCAGCGGGATTACTACGAGCAGTACTTC. It translates to CASSLMVVQRDYYEQYF.

This clone was detected once. The chain joins TRBV5-1 to TRBJ1-2, with TRBD1 matching 7 bases. Trimming removed 3 bases from V and 5 bases from J; junction bases left unmatched: 7. The germline CDR1 and CDR2 sequences are SGHRS and YFSETQ. The CDR3 is 14 residues long. The CDR3 loop reads CASSSGDSSYGYTF. CDR3 nucleotides: TGCGCCAGCAGCTCCGGGGACAGTTCTTATGGCTACACCTTC.